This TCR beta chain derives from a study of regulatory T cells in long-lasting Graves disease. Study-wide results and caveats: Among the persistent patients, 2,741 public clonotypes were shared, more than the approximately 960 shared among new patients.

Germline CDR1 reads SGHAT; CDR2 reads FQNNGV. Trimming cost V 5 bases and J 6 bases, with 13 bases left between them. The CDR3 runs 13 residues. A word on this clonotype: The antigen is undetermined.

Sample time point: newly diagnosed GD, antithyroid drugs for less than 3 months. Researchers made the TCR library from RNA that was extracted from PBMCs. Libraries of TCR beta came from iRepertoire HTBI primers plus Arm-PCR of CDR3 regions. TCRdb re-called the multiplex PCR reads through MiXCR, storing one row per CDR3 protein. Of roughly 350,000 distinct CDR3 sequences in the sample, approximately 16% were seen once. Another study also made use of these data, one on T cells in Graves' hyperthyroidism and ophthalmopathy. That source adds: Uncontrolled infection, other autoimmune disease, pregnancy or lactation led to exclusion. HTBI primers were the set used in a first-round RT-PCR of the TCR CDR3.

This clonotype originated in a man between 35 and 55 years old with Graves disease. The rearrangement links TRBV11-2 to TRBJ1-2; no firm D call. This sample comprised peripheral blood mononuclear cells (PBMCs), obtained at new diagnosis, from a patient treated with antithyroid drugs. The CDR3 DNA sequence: TGTGCCAGCAGCCCCACAGCGGGCCATGGCTACACCTTC. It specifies CASSPTAGHGYTF.